One T cell receptor (beta chain) is described in this entry. Its antigen is currently unknown. The sample comes from a study of T cells in localized non-small cell lung cancer. Germline CDR1 SGHDN, CDR2 FVKESK. CDR3 length equals 15 residues. V was clipped by 0 bases and J by 8 bases, with 16 bases between them. Whole-study results and caveats: Tumor samples were not multi-region, leaving intratumor heterogeneity unexcluded. Clonality of T cells reached its maximum in uninvolved adjacent lung, surpassing tumor. There were a median about 53 of the top 100 tumor clones appearing in adjacent lung. A higher density of T cells in blood coincided with extended overall survival.

Clones were sequenced by immunoSEQ multiplex PCR, and TCRdb holds only the in-frame ones, with some missing. This repertoire shows 45,000 to 65,000 clones, about three quarters found once; its top ten account for 3.5% to 5.5%. Sample: PBMCs, taken before any cancer treatment. The chain combines TRBV14 with TRBJ1-2; possibly TRBD1 for D (6 bases). This TCR derives from a woman aged 35 to 70 with stage II lung adenocarcinoma. DNA of the CDR3: TGTGCCAGCAGCCAAGATCAGTACAGGGCAAGCGGCTACACCTTC. This codes for CASSQDQYRASGYTF.